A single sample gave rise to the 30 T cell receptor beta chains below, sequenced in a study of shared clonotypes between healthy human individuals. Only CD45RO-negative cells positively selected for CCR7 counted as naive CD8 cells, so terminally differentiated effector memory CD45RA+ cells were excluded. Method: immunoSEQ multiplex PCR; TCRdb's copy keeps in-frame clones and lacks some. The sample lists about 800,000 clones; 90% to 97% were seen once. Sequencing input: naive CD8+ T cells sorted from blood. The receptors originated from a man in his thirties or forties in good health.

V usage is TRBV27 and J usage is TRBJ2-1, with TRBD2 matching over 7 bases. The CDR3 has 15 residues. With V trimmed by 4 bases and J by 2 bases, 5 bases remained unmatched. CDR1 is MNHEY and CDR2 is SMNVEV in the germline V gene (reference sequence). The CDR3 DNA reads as TGTGCCAGCAGTTCGCCGGCGGGAGCCTACAATGAGCAGTTCTTC. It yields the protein CASSSPAGAYNEQFF.

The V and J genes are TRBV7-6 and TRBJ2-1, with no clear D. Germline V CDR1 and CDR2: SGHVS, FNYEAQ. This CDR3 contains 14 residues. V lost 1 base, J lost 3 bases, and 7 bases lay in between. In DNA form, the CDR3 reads TGTGCCAGCAGCTTAGGGCAGCTCTACAATGAGCAGTTCTTC. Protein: CASSLGQLYNEQFF. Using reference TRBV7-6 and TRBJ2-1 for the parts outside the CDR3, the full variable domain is GAGVSQSPRYKVTKRGQDVALRCDPISGHVSLYWYRQALGQGPEFLTYFNYEAQQDKSGLPNDRFSAERPEGSISTLTIQRTEQRDSAMYRCASSLGQLYNEQFFGPGTRLTVL.

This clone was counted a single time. The CDR3 spells CASTPRLDQETQYF. CDR3 bases: TGTGCCAGCACCCCCCGCCTGGACCAAGAGACCCAGTACTTC. This chain uses TRBV6-5 with TRBJ2-5; no reliable D call. V was shortened by 7 bases and J by 0 bases, with 12 bases between the two germline ends. Germline loops: CDR1 MNHEY, CDR2 SVGAGI. This CDR3 is 14 amino acids long.

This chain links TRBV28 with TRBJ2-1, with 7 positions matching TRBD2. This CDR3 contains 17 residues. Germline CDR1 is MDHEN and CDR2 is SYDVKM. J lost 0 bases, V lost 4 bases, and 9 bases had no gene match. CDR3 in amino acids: CASSSPWGGSSYNEQFF. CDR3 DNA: TGTGCCAGCAGTTCCCCGTGGGGGGGGAGCTCCTACAATGAGCAGTTCTTC.

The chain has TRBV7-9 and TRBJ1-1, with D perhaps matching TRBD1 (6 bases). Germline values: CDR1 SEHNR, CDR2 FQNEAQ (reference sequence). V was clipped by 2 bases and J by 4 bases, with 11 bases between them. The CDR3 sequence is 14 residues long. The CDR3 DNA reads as TGTGCCAGCAGCTTAACCCCGGGGGCCACTGAAGCTTTCTTT. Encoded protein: CASSLTPGATEAFF.

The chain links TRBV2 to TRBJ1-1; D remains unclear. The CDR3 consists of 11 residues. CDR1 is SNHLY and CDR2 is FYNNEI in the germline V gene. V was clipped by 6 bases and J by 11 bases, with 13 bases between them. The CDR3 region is CASRGSLGAFF. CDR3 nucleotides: TGTGCCAGCAGGGGGTCCCTAGGGGCTTTCTTT. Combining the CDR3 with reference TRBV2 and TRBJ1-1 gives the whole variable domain EPEVTQTPSHQVTQMGQEVILRCVPISNHLYFYWYRQILGQKVEFLVSFYNNEISEKSEIFDDQFSVERPDGSNFTLKIRSTKLEDSAMYFCASRGSLGAFFGQGTRLTVV.

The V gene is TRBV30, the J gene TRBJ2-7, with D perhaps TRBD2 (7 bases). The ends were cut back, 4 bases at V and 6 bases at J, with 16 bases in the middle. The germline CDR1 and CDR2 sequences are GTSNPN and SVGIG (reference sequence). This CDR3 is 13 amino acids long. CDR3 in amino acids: CAWTEEGGGEQYF. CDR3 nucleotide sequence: TGTGCCTGGACCGAGGAGGGAGGGGGCGAGCAGTACTTC. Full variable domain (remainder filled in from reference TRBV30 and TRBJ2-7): SQTIHQWPATLVQPVGSPLSLECTVEGTSNPNLYWYRQAAGRGLQLLFYSVGIGQISSEVPQNLSASRPQDRQFILSSKKLLLSDSGFYLCAWTEEGGGEQYFGPGTRLTVT.

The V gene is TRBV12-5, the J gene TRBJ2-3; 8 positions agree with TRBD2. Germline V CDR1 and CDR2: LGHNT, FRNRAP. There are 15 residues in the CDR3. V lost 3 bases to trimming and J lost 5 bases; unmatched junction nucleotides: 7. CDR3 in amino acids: CASGFGAGVIDTQYF. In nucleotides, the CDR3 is TGTGCTAGTGGTTTTGGAGCGGGAGTTATAGATACGCAGTATTTT.

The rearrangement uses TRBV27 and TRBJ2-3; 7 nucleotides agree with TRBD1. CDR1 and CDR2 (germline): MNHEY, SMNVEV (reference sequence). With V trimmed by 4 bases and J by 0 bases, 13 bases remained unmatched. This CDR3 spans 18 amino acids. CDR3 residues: CASSSRETGYSSTDTQYF. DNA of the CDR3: TGTGCCAGCAGTTCAAGAGAGACAGGGTATTCTAGCACAGATACGCAGTATTTT.

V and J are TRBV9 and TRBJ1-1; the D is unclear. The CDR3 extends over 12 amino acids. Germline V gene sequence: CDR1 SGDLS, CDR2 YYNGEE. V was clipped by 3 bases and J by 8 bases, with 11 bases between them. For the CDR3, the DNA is TGTGCCAGCAGCGACAAACCGGGCGAAGCTTTCTTT. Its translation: CASSDKPGEAFF.

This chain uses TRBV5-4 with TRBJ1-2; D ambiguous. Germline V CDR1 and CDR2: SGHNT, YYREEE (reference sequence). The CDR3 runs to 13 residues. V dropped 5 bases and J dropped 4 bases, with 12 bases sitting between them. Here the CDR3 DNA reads TGTGCCAGCAGTAATTCAGGAGTCTATGGCTACACCTTC. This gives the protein CASSNSGVYGYTF.

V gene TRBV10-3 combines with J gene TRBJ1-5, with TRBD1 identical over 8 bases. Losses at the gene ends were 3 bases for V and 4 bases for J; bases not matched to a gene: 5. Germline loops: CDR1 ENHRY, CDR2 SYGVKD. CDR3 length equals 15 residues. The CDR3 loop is CAISEGGQGNQPQHF. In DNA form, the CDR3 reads TGTGCCATCAGTGAAGGTGGACAGGGAAATCAGCCCCAGCATTTT.

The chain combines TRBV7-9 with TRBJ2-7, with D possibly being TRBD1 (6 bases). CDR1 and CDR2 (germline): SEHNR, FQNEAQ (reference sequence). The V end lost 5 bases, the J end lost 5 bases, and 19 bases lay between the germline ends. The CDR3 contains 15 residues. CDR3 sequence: CASSLGVVRGDEQYF. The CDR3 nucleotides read TGTGCCAGCAGCCTAGGGGTCGTCAGGGGCGACGAGCAGTACTTC.

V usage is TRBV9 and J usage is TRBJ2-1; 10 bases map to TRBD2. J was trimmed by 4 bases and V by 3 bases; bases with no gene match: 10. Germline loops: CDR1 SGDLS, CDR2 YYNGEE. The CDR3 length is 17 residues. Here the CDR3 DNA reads TGTGCCAGCAGCGCCCCCTTCGGACTAGCGGAATACAATGAGCAGTTCTTC. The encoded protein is CASSAPFGLAEYNEQFF.

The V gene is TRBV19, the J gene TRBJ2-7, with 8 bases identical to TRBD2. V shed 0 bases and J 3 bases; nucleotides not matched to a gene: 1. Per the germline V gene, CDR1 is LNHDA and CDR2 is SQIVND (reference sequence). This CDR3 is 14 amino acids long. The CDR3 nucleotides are TGTGCCAGTAGTATAGACGCGGGGGGCTACGAGCAGTACTTC. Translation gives CASSIDAGGYEQYF.

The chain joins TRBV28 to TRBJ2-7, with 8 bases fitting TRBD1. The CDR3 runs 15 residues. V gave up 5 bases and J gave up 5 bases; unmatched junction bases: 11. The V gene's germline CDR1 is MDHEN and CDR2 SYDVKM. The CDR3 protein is CASSPTDRATNEQYF. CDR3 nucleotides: TGTGCCAGCAGTCCGACGGACAGGGCGACGAACGAGCAGTACTTC. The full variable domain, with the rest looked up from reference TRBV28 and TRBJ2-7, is DVKVTQSSRYLVKRTGEKVFLECVQDMDHENMFWYRQDPGLGLRLIYFSYDVKMKEKGDIPEGYSVSREKKERFSLILESASTNQTSMYLCASSPTDRATNEQYFGPGTRLTVT.

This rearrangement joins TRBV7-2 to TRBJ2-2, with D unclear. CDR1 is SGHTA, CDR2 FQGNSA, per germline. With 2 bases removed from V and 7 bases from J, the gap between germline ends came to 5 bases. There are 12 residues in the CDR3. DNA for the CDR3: TGTGCCAGCAGCTTATGGTTCGGGGAGCTGTTTTTT. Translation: CASSLWFGELFF.

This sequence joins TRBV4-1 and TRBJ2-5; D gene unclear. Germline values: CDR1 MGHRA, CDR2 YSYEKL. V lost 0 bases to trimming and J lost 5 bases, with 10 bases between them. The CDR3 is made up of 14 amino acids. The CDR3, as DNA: TGCGCCAGCAGCCAAGACGTGAGTGGGGAGACCCAGTACTTC. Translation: CASSQDVSGETQYF.

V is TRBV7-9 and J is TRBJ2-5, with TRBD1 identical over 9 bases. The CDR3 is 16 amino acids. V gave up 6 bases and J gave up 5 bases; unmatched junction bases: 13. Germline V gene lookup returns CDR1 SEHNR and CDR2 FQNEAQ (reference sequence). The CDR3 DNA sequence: TGTGCCAGCAGTCGTCCGGGACAGGGCCGGGAGGAGACCCAGTACTTC. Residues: CASSRPGQGREETQYF.

This chain's CDR3 is CAWTGTGYEQYF. In DNA form, the CDR3 reads TGTGCCTGGACAGGGACAGGCTACGAGCAGTACTTC. The J gene is TRBJ2-7, the V gene TRBV30, with TRBD1 matching over 8 bases. The CDR3 has 12 residues. Germline loops: CDR1 GTSNPN, CDR2 SVGIG (reference sequence). V lost 4 bases to trimming and J lost 3 bases; unmatched junction nucleotides: 2.

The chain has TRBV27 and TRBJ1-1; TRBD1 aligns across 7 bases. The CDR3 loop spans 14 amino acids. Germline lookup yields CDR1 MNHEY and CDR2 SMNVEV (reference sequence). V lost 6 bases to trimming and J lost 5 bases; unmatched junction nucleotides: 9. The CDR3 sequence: CASSPIDRVTEAFF. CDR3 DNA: TGTGCCAGCAGCCCTATTGACAGGGTGACTGAAGCTTTCTTT.

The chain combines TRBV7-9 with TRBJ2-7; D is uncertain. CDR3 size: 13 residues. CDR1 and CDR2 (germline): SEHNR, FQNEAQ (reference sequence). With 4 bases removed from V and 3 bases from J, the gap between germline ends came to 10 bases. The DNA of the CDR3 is TGTGCCAGCAGCTCTCGGGCGATCTACGAGCAGTACTTC. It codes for CASSSRAIYEQYF.

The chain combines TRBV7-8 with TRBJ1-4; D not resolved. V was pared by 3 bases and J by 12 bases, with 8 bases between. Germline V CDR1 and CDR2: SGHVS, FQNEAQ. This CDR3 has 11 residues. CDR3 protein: CASSLTGQLFF. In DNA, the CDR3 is TGTGCCAGCAGCTTGACGGGTCAACTGTTTTTT.

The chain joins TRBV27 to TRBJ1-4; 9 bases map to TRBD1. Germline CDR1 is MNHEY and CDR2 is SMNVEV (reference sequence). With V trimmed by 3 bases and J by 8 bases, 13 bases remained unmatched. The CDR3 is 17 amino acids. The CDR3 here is CASSLAKTGGFKEKLFF. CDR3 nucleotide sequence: TGTGCCAGCAGTTTGGCGAAGACAGGGGGATTTAAGGAAAAACTGTTTTTT.

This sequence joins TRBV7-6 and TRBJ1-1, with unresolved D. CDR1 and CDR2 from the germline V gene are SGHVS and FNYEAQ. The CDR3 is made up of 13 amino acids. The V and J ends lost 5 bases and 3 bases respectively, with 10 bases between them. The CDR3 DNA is TGTGCCAGCAGCCTTCACAGAGACACTGAAGCTTTCTTT. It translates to CASSLHRDTEAFF.

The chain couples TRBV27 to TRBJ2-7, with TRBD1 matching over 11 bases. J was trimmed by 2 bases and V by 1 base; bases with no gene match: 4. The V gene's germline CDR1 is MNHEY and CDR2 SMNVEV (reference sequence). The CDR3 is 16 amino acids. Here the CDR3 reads CASSLWGGQGAYEQYF. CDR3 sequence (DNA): TGTGCCAGCAGTTTATGGGGGGGACAGGGGGCCTACGAGCAGTACTTC.

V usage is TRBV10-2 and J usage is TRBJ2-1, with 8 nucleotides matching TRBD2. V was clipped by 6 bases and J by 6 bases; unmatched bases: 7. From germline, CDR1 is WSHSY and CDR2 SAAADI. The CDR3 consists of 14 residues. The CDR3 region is CASSNGRVGNEQFF. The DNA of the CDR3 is TGCGCCAGCAGCAACGGGAGGGTAGGCAATGAGCAGTTCTTC.

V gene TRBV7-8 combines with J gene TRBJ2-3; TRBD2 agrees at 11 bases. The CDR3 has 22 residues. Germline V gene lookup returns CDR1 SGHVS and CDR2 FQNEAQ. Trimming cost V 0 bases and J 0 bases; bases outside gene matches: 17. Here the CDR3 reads CASSLAIFPGLAEPSSTDTQYF. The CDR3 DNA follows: TGTGCCAGCAGCTTAGCTATCTTCCCGGGACTAGCGGAGCCTTCTAGCACAGATACGCAGTATTTT.

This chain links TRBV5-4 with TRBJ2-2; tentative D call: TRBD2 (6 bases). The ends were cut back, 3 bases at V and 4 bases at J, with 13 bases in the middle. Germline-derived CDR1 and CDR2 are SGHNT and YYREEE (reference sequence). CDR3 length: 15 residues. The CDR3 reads CASSSPGLITGELFF. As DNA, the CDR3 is TGTGCCAGCAGCTCGCCGGGACTTATCACCGGGGAGCTGTTTTTT.

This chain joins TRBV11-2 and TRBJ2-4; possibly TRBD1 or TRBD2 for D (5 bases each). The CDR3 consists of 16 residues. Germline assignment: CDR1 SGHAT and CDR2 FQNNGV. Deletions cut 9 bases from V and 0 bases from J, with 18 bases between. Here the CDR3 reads CASISSGPRAKNIQYF. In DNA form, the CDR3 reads TGTGCCAGTATCTCTTCGGGACCCCGAGCCAAAAACATTCAGTACTTC.